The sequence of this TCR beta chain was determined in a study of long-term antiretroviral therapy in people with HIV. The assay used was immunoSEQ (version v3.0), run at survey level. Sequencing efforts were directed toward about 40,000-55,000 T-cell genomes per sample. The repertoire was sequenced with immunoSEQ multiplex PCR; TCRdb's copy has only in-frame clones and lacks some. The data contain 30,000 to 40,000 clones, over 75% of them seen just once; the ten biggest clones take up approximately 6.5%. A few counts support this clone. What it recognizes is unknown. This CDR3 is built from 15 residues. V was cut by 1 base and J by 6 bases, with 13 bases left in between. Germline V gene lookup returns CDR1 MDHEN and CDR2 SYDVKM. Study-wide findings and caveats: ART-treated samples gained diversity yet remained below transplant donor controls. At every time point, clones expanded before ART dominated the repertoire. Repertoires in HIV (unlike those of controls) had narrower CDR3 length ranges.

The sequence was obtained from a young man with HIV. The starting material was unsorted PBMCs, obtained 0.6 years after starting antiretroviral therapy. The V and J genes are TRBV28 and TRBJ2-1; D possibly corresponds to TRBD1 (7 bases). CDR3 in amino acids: CASSLYAGQLNEQFF. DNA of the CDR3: TGTGCCAGCAGTTTATACGCGGGACAGCTCAATGAGCAGTTCTTC. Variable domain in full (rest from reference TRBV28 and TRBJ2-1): DVKVTQSSRYLVKRTGEKVFLECVQDMDHENMFWYRQDPGLGLRLIYFSYDVKMKEKGDIPEGYSVSREKKERFSLILESASTNQTSMYLCASSLYAGQLNEQFFGPGTRLTVL.